Listed below are T cell receptor beta chains from one sample, sequenced in a study of neurological immune-mediated disorders. TCRdb itself ran the 5' RACE reads through MiXCR, one entry per CDR3 protein. The table records 70,000 to 95,000 distinct CDR3 sequences, 12% to 15% of them present only once. Sequenced input: PBMCs. The receptors were sampled from a woman aged 45-65 years in good health. Each CDR3 is given with its conserved first and last residue. D genes are given only for firm matches. Rows give clone size only sometimes, using once, few, many, or a class for an expanded clone.

d_call: -; v_call: TRBV28; clone_size: -; j_call: TRBJ2-3; cdr3_nt: TGTGCACTTCGTGGAACCGTCACAGATACGCAGTATTTT; cdr3_aa: CALRGTVTDTQYF
d_call: TRBD2; v_call: TRBV20-1; clone_size: many; j_call: TRBJ2-1; cdr3_nt: TGCAGTGCTAGAGTAGCGGGTCGGGGCAATGAGCAGTTCTTC; cdr3_aa: CSARVAGRGNEQFF
d_call: -; v_call: TRBV6-6; clone_size: many; j_call: TRBJ2-6; cdr3_nt: TGTGCCAGCAGACCCCCCGGCTCTGGGGCCAACGTCCTGACTTTC; cdr3_aa: CASRPPGSGANVLTF
d_call: -; v_call: TRBV2; clone_size: many; j_call: TRBJ2-3; cdr3_nt: TGTGCCAGCAGTGTGACAGGATACACAGATACGCAGTATTTT; cdr3_aa: CASSVTGYTDTQYF
d_call: -; v_call: TRBV18; clone_size: few; j_call: TRBJ2-2; cdr3_nt: TGTGCCAGCTCAAACCGAGGAGGAGCGAACACCGGGGAGCTGTTTTTT; cdr3_aa: CASSNRGGANTGELFF
d_call: TRBD2; v_call: TRBV15; clone_size: many; j_call: TRBJ2-5; cdr3_nt: TGTGCCACCAGTCCTGGACTAGCCGAAGAGACCCAGTACTTC; cdr3_aa: CATSPGLAEETQYF
d_call: TRBD1; v_call: TRBV27; clone_size: many; j_call: TRBJ2-5; cdr3_nt: TGTGCCAGCAGCCGGACAGGGGGGTCCCTACAAGAGACCCAGTACTTC; cdr3_aa: CASSRTGGSLQETQYF
d_call: TRBD1; v_call: TRBV2; clone_size: many; j_call: TRBJ2-5; cdr3_nt: TGTGCCAGCAGTTACACCGGGACAGCTCAAGAGACCCAGTACTTC; cdr3_aa: CASSYTGTAQETQYF
d_call: TRBD1; v_call: TRBV7-2; clone_size: many; j_call: TRBJ1-2; cdr3_nt: TGTGCCAGCAGCTTAGTGGCGACAGGGTCTTACTATGGCTACACCTTC; cdr3_aa: CASSLVATGSYYGYTF
d_call: TRBD1; v_call: TRBV12-3/TRBV12-4; clone_size: few; j_call: TRBJ2-7; cdr3_nt: TGTGCCAGCGCGTCCAGGGGGCCCTTTTCCTACGAGCAGTACTTC; cdr3_aa: CASASRGPFSYEQYF
d_call: TRBD1; v_call: TRBV6-1; clone_size: many; j_call: TRBJ1-2; cdr3_nt: TGTGCCAGCAGTGAACGCTACAGGGGCGGCTATGGCTACACCTTC; cdr3_aa: CASSERYRGGYGYTF
d_call: -; v_call: TRBV20-1; clone_size: many; j_call: TRBJ1-3; cdr3_nt: TGCAGTGCACCCGTCGCCTCGGTCGACACCATATATTTT; cdr3_aa: CSAPVASVDTIYF
d_call: TRBD2; v_call: TRBV29-1; clone_size: many; j_call: TRBJ2-7; cdr3_nt: TGCAGCGTAAGACTAGCGGGAGTGTTTGAGCAGTACTTC; cdr3_aa: CSVRLAGVFEQYF
d_call: -; v_call: TRBV20-1; clone_size: many; j_call: TRBJ2-6; cdr3_nt: TGCAGTGGTAGATCTGGGGCCAACGTCCTGACTTTC; cdr3_aa: CSGRSGANVLTF
d_call: TRBD2; v_call: TRBV5-1; clone_size: many; j_call: TRBJ2-3; cdr3_nt: TGCGCCAGCAGCCTAGCGGGGGGCCGTGCAGATACGCAGTATTTT; cdr3_aa: CASSLAGGRADTQYF